This entry is about one T cell receptor beta chain. The entry originates in a study of monozygotic twins with inflammatory bowel disease. The CDR3 runs to 15 residues. CDR1 and CDR2 from the germline V gene are SGHRS and YFSETQ. No DNA is given; TCRdb re-called the 5' RACE reads and lists each CDR3 protein once. This sample's table reports 300,000 to 400,000 distinct CDR3 sequences. This sequence joins TRBV5-1 and TRBJ2-1; TCRdb returns TRBD2, unconfirmable since there is no DNA. The clonotype comes from a human donor with ulcerative colitis or Crohn's disease, or a healthy co-twin of an affected twin (not recorded which). Sequencing was performed on blood. The CDR3 protein is CASSSRAEGLGEQFF. The full variable domain, rest sourced from reference TRBV5-1 and TRBJ2-1, is KAGVTQTPRYLIKTRGQQVTLSCSPISGHRSVSWYQQTPGQGLQFLFEYFSETQRNKGNFPGRFSGRQFSNSRSEMNVSTLELGDSALYLCASSSRAEGLGEQFFGPGTRLTVL.